Included here is one T cell receptor (beta chain) sequence, with context. Its antigen is not identified. The sample contains more than one DNA sequence encoding this CDR3. Naive CD8 cells lacked CD45RO and underwent positive selection for CCR7, leaving out terminally differentiated effector memory CD45RA+ cells. CDR3 length: 14 residues. Trimming pared 6 bases from V and 0 bases from J, leaving 9 bases between. Germline V gene sequence: CDR1 MDHEN, CDR2 SYDVKM. The data derive from a study of shared clonotypes between healthy human individuals. Study in general: Per-donor plates numbered three CD4 naive, three CD4 memory, two CD8 naive and one CD8 memory.

Study findings and constraints: In contrast to clonotypes shared by all four donors, non-shared clonotypes had lower generation probabilities. A generally larger estimated richness was seen in naive subsets than in memory subsets. Naive CD4 clonotype sharing across several donors was approximately 5%.

Clones were sequenced by immunoSEQ multiplex PCR, and TCRdb holds only the in-frame ones, with some missing. The profile shows about 2,200,000 clones, roughly 91% of them singletons. The V gene is TRBV28, the J gene TRBJ1-5; D is undetermined. This receptor was obtained from a man aged 18 to 29 in good health. Some clones in this sample may be carry-over from other donors' samples. Input material: naive CD8+ T cells from PBMCs. Here the CDR3 DNA reads TGTGCCAGCAGCCTTGAGTATAGCAATCAGCCCCAGCATTTT. Translated, it gives CASSLEYSNQPQHF.